Following are 20 T cell receptor beta chains from one sample sequenced in a study of T-cell reconstitution after alpha-beta-depleted transplantation in children. The TCRbeta library was prepared with unique molecular identifiers. MiXCR, applied by TCRdb to the PCR reads, yields one record per CDR3 protein. The sample yields over 45,000 distinct CDR3 sequences, 35% to 55% seen once. This specimen was PBMCs, mostly from graft donor cells, taken 360 days after TCRalphabeta/CD19-depleted stem cell transplant. The receptors come from a male patient between 10 and 17 years old who had a stem cell transplant for acute lymphoblastic leukemia, so the T cells may come from the graft donor.

The rearrangement links TRBV19 to TRBJ2-7; 7 bases fit TRBD2. Trimming took 4 bases from V and 6 from J; bases not matched to a gene: 3. The CDR3 runs to 12 residues. Germline lookup yields CDR1 LNHDA and CDR2 SQIVND (reference sequence). CDR3 protein: CASSKLAGEQYF. Here the CDR3 DNA reads TGTGCCAGTAGTAAATTAGCGGGCGAGCAGTACTTC. Combining the CDR3 with reference TRBV19 and TRBJ2-7 gives the whole variable domain DGGITQSPKYLFRKEGQNVTLSCEQNLNHDAMYWYRQDPGQGLRLIYYSQIVNDFQKGDIAEGYSVSREKKESFPLTVTSAQKNPTAFYLCASSKLAGEQYFGPGTRLTVT.

This chain uses TRBV15 with TRBJ2-5, with D maybe TRBD1 (5 bases). From germline, CDR1 is LNHNV and CDR2 YYDKDF (reference sequence). There are 14 residues in the CDR3. Trimming stripped 0 bases from V and 9 bases from J, with 14 bases between. The CDR3 spells CATSRDPAGWAQYF. DNA of the CDR3: TGTGCCACCAGCAGAGATCCGGCAGGGTGGGCCCAGTACTTC. The whole variable domain, remainder taken from reference TRBV15 and TRBJ2-5, is DAMVIQNPRYQVTQFGKPVTLSCSQTLNHNVMYWYQQKSSQAPKLLFHYYDKDFNNEADTPDNFQSRRPNTSFCFLDIRSPGLGDTAMYLCATSRDPAGWAQYFGPGTRLLVL.

The CDR3 DNA reads as TGTGCCAGCAGCTTATCTAGCGGGAGGGCGGATACGCAGTATTTT. Protein sequence: CASSLSSGRADTQYF. V gene TRBV7-6 combines with J gene TRBJ2-3; 12 bases map to TRBD2. The CDR3 extends over 15 amino acids. CDR1 and CDR2 from the germline V gene are SGHVS and FNYEAQ. The trim removed 2 bases at V and 6 bases at J, leaving 3 bases unmatched.

The V and J genes are TRBV7-9 and TRBJ2-4; D possibly corresponds to TRBD1 (5 bases). Trimming took off 4 bases at V and 8 bases at J, with 12 bases between the two ends. This CDR3 spans 13 amino acids. The germline CDR1 and CDR2 sequences are SEHNR and FQNEAQ (reference sequence). In DNA, the CDR3 is TGTGCCAGCAGCTCCTCGACAGAGGACATTCAGTACTTC. Translation: CASSSSTEDIQYF.

This sequence joins TRBV27 and TRBJ2-3; D is perhaps TRBD2 (6 bases). Germline CDR1 MNHEY, CDR2 SMNVEV (reference sequence). V was pared by 5 bases and J by 3 bases, with 12 bases between. CDR3 size: 14 residues. This CDR3 reads CASSQSGGTDTQYF. The CDR3 nucleotides read TGTGCCAGCAGTCAGTCTGGGGGGACAGATACGCAGTATTTT.

The V call is TRBV15, the J call TRBJ2-3, with D unclear. Per the germline V gene, CDR1 is LNHNV and CDR2 is YYDKDF (reference sequence). With 3 bases removed from V and 7 bases from J, the gap between germline ends came to 11 bases. The CDR3 has 13 residues. The CDR3, as DNA: TGTGCCACCAGCAGGGTATTAAGCCATACGCAGTATTTT. This codes for CATSRVLSHTQYF.

V usage is TRBV5-1 and J usage is TRBJ2-3; TRBD1 is a possible D gene (5 bases). This CDR3 is built from 16 residues. V lost 5 bases to trimming and J lost 0 bases, with 16 bases between them. Germline V gives CDR1 SGHRS, CDR2 YFSETQ. CDR3 nucleotide sequence: TGCGCCAGCAGGCCCTGGGGCGAAACAAGCACAGATACGCAGTATTTT. Translation gives CASRPWGETSTDTQYF.

The chain joins TRBV5-6 to TRBJ2-2; D gene unclear. Per germline, CDR1 SGHDT and CDR2 YYEEEE. The CDR3 loop spans 12 amino acids. Trimming took off 1 base at V and 6 bases at J, with 4 bases between the two ends. CDR3 bases: TGTGCCAGCAGCTTGTTTTCCGGGGAGCTGTTTTTT. It is translated as CASSLFSGELFF.

The chain joins TRBV12-3 or TRBV12-4 to TRBJ2-1, with no clear D. Trimming removed 3 bases at V and 8 bases at J, with 8 bases between. The CDR3 runs 12 residues. Here the CDR3 reads CASSFVLHEQFF. The DNA for the CDR3 is TGTGCCAGCAGTTTCGTCTTACATGAGCAGTTCTTC.

The V gene is TRBV12-3 or TRBV12-4, the J gene TRBJ2-5, with 8 bases aligning to TRBD2. This CDR3 is built from 16 residues. Trimming cost V 5 bases and J 4 bases; bases outside gene matches: 12. The CDR3 region has the DNA TGTGCCAGCAGTCTTACGAGCGGGGGAAGAGGAGAGACCCAGTACTTC. As protein: CASSLTSGGRGETQYF.

This clonotype occurred once. CDR3 nucleotides: TGCGCCAGCAGTGAGGGGGATACGCAGTATTTT. This gives the protein CASSEGDTQYF. The J gene is TRBJ2-3, the V gene TRBV10-2; D unclear. Deletions cut 2 bases from V and 6 bases from J, with 3 bases between. This CDR3 region has 11 residues. The germline V gene encodes CDR1 WSHSY and CDR2 SAAADI.

The rearrangement uses TRBV29-1 and TRBJ1-1; a possible D gene is TRBD1 (6 bases). CDR1 is SQVTM, CDR2 ANQGSEA, per germline. CDR3 length equals 17 residues. V gave up 3 bases and J gave up 0 bases, with 20 bases separating them. CDR3 sequence (DNA): TGCAGCGTTGAGTCTAGGGGGGGTAATTTGGTGAACACTGAAGCTTTCTTT. Protein product: CSVESRGGNLVNTEAFF.

The chain couples TRBV29-1 to TRBJ2-5; D possibly uses TRBD1 or TRBD2 (5 bases each). Germline V gene lookup returns CDR1 SQVTM and CDR2 ANQGSEA. This CDR3 region has 12 residues. V was pared by 1 base and J by 7 bases, with 10 bases between. CDR3 loop: CSVEGDLLTQYF. The CDR3 DNA is TGCAGCGTTGAAGGGGACCTGTTGACCCAGTACTTC. The full variable domain, its missing parts supplied by reference TRBV29-1 and TRBJ2-5, is SAVISQKPSRDICQRGTSLTIQCQVDSQVTMMFWYRQQPGQSLTLIATANQGSEATYESGFVIDKFPISRPNLTFSTLTVSNMSPEDSSIYLCSVEGDLLTQYFGPGTRLLVL.

This clonotype has just a few counts. For the CDR3, the DNA is TGCGCCAGCAGAACGGGACAGGTGGGGCCTAATGAGCAGTTCTTC. Encoded protein: CASRTGQVGPNEQFF. The gene calls are TRBV5-1 and TRBJ2-1; 8 bases align to TRBD1. The CDR3 has 15 amino acids. Germline CDR1 reads SGHRS; CDR2 reads YFSETQ. Losses at the gene ends were 5 bases for V and 7 bases for J; bases not matched to a gene: 11.

The chain is built from TRBV6-2 or TRBV6-3 and TRBJ2-1; 14 nucleotides align to TRBD2. Per germline, CDR1 MNHEY and CDR2 SVGEGT. Germline trimming cut 6 bases from V and 4 bases from J; bases unmatched to any gene: 5. This CDR3 region has 16 residues. DNA for the CDR3: TGTGCCAGCAGCTCGACTAGCGGGAGGGGATACAATGAGCAGTTCTTC. It yields the protein CASSSTSGRGYNEQFF.

The chain carries TRBV5-6 and TRBJ1-4, with TRBD1 as a possible D gene (6 bases). CDR1 is SGHDT and CDR2 is YYEEEE in the germline V gene. V was cut by 1 base and J by 4 bases, with 20 bases left in between. The CDR3 consists of 18 residues. The CDR3 reads CASSLYYRRGQLNEKLFF. CDR3 nucleotides: TGTGCCAGCAGCTTGTATTATCGTAGAGGACAGCTTAATGAAAAACTGTTTTTT.

This chain joins TRBV29-1 and TRBJ2-3; 8 nucleotides line up with TRBD1. V shed 4 bases and J 4 bases; nucleotides not matched to a gene: 7. CDR3 length: 14 residues. Germline values: CDR1 SQVTM, CDR2 ANQGSEA. CDR3: CSVALDRDADTQYF. The CDR3 DNA reads TGCAGCGTTGCCCTGGACAGGGATGCAGATACGCAGTATTTT.

This sequence joins TRBV5-1 and TRBJ1-4; D remains unclear. The CDR3 runs 14 residues. The germline gives CDR1 SGHRS, CDR2 YFSETQ. V was pared by 1 base and J by 4 bases, with 8 bases between. CDR3 in DNA: TGCGCCAGCAGCTTGAGGCCCGATAATGAAAAACTGTTTTTT. Encoded protein: CASSLRPDNEKLFF.

This clonotype turned up a few times. The chain carries TRBV10-3 and TRBJ2-7, with 8 positions matching TRBD2. V dropped 5 bases and J dropped 7; count of bases not matched to a gene: 10. Germline V gives CDR1 ENHRY, CDR2 SYGVKD. CDR3 length equals 14 residues. CDR3 residues: CAISTTSGPWEQYF. CDR3 nucleotides: TGTGCCATCAGTACAACTAGCGGTCCCTGGGAGCAGTACTTC.

The CDR3 coding sequence is TGTGCCAGCAGTTTCGGACTAGCGGCCGCAGGGTACGAGCAGTACTTC. Encoded protein: CASSFGLAAAGYEQYF. The V gene is TRBV12-3 or TRBV12-4, the J gene TRBJ2-7; 10 bases align to TRBD2. CDR3 size: 16 residues. V was clipped by 3 bases and J by 4 bases; unmatched bases: 9.